Listed here are 5 T cell receptor beta chains from one sample, sequenced in a study of regulatory T cells in long-lasting Graves disease. Investigators prepared the TCR beta libraries by applying iRepertoire HTBI primers and Arm-PCR of CDR3 regions. TCRdb re-called the multiplex PCR reads with MiXCR, one entry per CDR3 protein. Of hundreds of thousands of distinct CDR3 sequences detected, around 21% appear once; the ten largest clones hold 6.5% to 10%. The time point here: persistent/refractory GD, antithyroid drugs over 5 years with positive TRAb. There was RNA extracted from PBMCs, and the TCR library was made from it. This specimen was peripheral blood mononuclear cells (PBMCs), taken when the disease was refractory, from a patient treated with antithyroid drugs. Every receptor here comes from a female donor with Graves disease.

This sequence joins TRBV5-5 and TRBJ2-4, with 9 nucleotides matching TRBD1. Germline lookup yields CDR1 SGHKS and CDR2 YYEKEE (reference sequence). The CDR3 runs to 14 residues. Trimming cost V 5 bases and J 6 bases; bases outside gene matches: 6. CDR3 residues: CASSSTGGINIQYF. Written as DNA, the CDR3 is TGTGCCAGCAGTTCTACAGGGGGCATAAACATTCAGTACTTC.

This clonotype was recorded at least ten times. The chain recombines TRBV7-2 with TRBJ2-7; D unresolved. V lost 0 bases and J 4 bases, leaving 13 bases between the germline ends. CDR1 and CDR2 (germline): SGHTA, FQGNSA. The CDR3 runs to 15 residues. For the CDR3, the DNA is TGTGCCAGCAGCTTAGCTCGCGCGGTCGGGTACGAGCAGTACTTC. Its translation is CASSLARAVGYEQYF.

This clonotype was detected many times. V gene TRBV6-5 combines with J gene TRBJ1-1, with D perhaps matching TRBD1 (5 bases). Trimming pared 2 bases from V and 7 bases from J, leaving 11 bases between. The CDR3 loop spans 13 amino acids. CDR1 is MNHEY, CDR2 SVGAGI, per germline. The CDR3 spells CASSYGGMSEAFF. The CDR3 DNA reads TGTGCCAGCAGTTACGGGGGAATGAGTGAAGCTTTCTTT.

This chain uses TRBV5-5 with TRBJ2-1, with TRBD2 identical over 7 bases. Germline V CDR1 and CDR2: SGHKS, YYEKEE (reference sequence). The CDR3 has 13 residues. V lost 4 bases to trimming and J lost 4 bases; unmatched junction nucleotides: 2. The CDR3 sequence is CASSTGGYNEQFF. The CDR3 bases are TGTGCCAGCAGCACGGGGGGATACAATGAGCAGTTCTTC.

This clonotype was observed a handful of times. The CDR3 end shows no conserved phenylalanine or tryptophan, and so a read error is likely. V and J are TRBV12-3 or TRBV12-4 and TRBJ2-7, with unresolved D. The CDR3 loop spans 15 amino acids. V lost 5 bases and J lost 5, with 19 bases in between. The chain's CDR3 is CASSQFGVLRHEQYL. For the CDR3, the DNA is TGTGCCAGCAGTCAATTCGGTGTATTACGCCACGAGCAGTACCTC.